The TCR beta chain described here comes from a study of shared clonotypes between healthy human individuals. Donors, without exception, were Caucasian adults residing in Nashville, Tennessee. Ten immunoSEQ deep assay plates held the unsorted PBMC DNA. Sequencing used immunoSEQ multiplex PCR; TCRdb keeps in-frame clones, though not all of them. The sample lists fewer than 650,000 clones; roughly 79% were seen once. The receptor's source is a woman aged 40 to 49 in good health. Some clones in this sample may be carry-over from other donors' samples. Sequenced input: PBMCs.

CDR3 coding DNA: TGTGCCAGCAGTCCAAGGGAAGGGGACACCGGGGAGCTGTTTTTT. Its protein product is CASSPREGDTGELFF. This chain connects TRBV11-2 to TRBJ2-2; weak D call: TRBD1 (5 bases). Germline CDR1 reads SGHAT; CDR2 reads FQNNGV. This CDR3 has 15 residues. V was clipped by 6 bases and J by 3 bases, with 14 bases between them.